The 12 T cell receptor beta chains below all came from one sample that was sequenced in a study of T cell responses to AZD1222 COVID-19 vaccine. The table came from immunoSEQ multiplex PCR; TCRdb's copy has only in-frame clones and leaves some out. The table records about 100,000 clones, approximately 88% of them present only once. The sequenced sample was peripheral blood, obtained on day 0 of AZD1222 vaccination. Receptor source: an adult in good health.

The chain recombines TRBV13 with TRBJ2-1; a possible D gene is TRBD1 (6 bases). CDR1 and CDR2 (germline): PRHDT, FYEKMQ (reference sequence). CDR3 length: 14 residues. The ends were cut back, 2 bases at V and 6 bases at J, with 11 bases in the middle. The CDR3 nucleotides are TGTGCCAGCAGCTTAATGGGGGCTCCCAATGAGCAGTTCTTC. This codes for CASSLMGAPNEQFF. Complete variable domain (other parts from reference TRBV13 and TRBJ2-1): AAGVIQSPRHLIKEKRETATLKCYPIPRHDTVYWYQQGPGQDPQFLISFYEKMQSDKGSIPDRFSAQQFSDYHSELNMSSLELGDSALYFCASSLMGAPNEQFFGPGTRLTVL.

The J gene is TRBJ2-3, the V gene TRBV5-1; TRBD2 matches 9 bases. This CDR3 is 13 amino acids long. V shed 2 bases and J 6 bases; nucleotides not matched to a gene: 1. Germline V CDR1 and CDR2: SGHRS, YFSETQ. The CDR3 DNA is TGCGCCAGCAGCTTTAGCGGGAGCGATACGCAGTATTTT. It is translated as CASSFSGSDTQYF. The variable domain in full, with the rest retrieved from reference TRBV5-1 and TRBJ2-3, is KAGVTQTPRYLIKTRGQQVTLSCSPISGHRSVSWYQQTPGQGLQFLFEYFSETQRNKGNFPGRFSGRQFSNSRSEMNVSTLELGDSALYLCASSFSGSDTQYFGPGTRLTVL.

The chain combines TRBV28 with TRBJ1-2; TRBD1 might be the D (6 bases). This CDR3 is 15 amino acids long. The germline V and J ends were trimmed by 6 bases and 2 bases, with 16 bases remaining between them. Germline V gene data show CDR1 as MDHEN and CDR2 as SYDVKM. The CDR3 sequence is CASRYQGPLNYGYTF. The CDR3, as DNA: TGTGCCAGCAGGTACCAGGGGCCCCTAAACTATGGCTACACCTTC.

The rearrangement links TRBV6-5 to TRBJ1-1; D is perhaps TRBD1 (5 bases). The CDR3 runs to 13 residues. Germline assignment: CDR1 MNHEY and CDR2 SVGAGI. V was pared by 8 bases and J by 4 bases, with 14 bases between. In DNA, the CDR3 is TGTGCCAGCTATGCCTCAGGGTTCACTGAAGCTTTCTTT. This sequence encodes CASYASGFTEAFF.

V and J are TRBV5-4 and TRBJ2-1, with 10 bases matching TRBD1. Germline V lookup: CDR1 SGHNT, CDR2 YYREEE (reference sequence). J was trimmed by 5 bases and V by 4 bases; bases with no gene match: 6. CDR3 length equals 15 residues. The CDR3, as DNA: TGTGCCAGCAGCCCGACAGGGGGCATCCACAATGAGCAGTTCTTC. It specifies CASSPTGGIHNEQFF.

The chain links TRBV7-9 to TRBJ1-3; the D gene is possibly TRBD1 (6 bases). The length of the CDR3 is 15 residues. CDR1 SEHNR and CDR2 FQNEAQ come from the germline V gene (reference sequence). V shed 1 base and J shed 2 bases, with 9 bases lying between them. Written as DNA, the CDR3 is TGTGCCAGCAGCTTAGGTGGGGGGCCTGGAAACACCATATATTTT. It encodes CASSLGGGPGNTIYF.

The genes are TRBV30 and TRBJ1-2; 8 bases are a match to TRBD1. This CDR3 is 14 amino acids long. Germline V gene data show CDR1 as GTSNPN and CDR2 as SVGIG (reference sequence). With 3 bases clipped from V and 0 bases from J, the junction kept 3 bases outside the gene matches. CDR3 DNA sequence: TGTGCCTGGAGGGACAGGGTAGCTAACTATGGCTACACCTTC. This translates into CAWRDRVANYGYTF.

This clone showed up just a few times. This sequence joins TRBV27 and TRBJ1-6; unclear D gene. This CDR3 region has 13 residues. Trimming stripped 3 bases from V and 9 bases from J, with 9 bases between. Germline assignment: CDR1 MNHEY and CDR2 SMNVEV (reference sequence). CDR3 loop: CASSLSLGSPLHF. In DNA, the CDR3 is TGTGCCAGCAGTTTGTCTCTAGGTTCACCCCTCCACTTT.

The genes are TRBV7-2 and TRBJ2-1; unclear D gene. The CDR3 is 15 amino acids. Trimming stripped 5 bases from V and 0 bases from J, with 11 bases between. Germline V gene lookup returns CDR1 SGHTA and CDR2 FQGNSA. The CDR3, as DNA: TGTGCCAGCAGCCCAGTGGGCCTCTCCTACAATGAGCAGTTCTTC. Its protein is CASSPVGLSYNEQFF. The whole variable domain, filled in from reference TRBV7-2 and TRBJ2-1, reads GAGVSQSPSNKVTEKGKDVELRCDPISGHTALYWYRQSLGQGLEFLIYFQGNSAPDKSGLPSDRFSAERTGGSVSTLTIQRTQQEDSAVYLCASSPVGLSYNEQFFGPGTRLTVL.

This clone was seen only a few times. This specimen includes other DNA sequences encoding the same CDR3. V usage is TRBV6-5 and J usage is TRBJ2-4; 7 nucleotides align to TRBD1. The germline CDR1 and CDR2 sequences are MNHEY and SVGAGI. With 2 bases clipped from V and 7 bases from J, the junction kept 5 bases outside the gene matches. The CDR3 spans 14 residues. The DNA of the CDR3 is TGTGCCAGCAGTTACAGGGGGCGCGAGAACATTCAGTACTTC. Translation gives CASSYRGRENIQYF.

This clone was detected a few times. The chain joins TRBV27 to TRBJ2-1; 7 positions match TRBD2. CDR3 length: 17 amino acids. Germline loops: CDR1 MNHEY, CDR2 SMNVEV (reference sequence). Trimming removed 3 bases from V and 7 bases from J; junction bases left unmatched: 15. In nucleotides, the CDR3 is TGTGCCAGCAGTTTTCGAGCGGGTGGCGGGAGTAGAAATGAGCAGTTCTTC. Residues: CASSFRAGGGSRNEQFF.

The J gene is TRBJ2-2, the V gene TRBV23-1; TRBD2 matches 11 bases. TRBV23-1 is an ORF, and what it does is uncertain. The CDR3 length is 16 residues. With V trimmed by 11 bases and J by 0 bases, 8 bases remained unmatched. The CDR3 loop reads CADDVAGGTNTGELFF. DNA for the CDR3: TGCGCCGACGATGTAGCGGGAGGGACGAACACCGGGGAGCTGTTTTTT.